These 17 T cell receptor beta chains originate from one sample sequenced in a study of shared clonotypes between healthy human individuals. Produced via immunoSEQ multiplex PCR; TCRdb's table is partial and in-frame only. The table lists nearly 2 million clones, approximately 95% of them singletons, with roughly 1% in the top ten. Naive CD8 cells were CD45RO-negative, positively selected for CCR7, excluding terminally differentiated effector memory CD45RA+ cells. Material: naive CD8+ T cells sorted from blood. Receptors were obtained from a man between 18 and 35 years old in good health.

This sequence joins TRBV7-2 and TRBJ2-7; D is perhaps TRBD2 (6 bases). This CDR3 region has 13 residues. V lost 6 bases and J lost 3, with 12 bases in between. Germline CDR1 SGHTA, CDR2 FQGNSA. CDR3 in amino acids: CASSPRRVYEQYF. The CDR3 coding sequence is TGTGCCAGCAGTCCCAGGAGGGTCTACGAGCAGTACTTC.

This chain links TRBV2 with TRBJ1-1; D remains ambiguous. Germline values: CDR1 SNHLY, CDR2 FYNNEI. Deletions cut 8 bases from V and 0 bases from J, with 7 bases between. The CDR3 length is 12 residues. DNA of the CDR3: TGTGCCAGCGGGGTCCTGAACACTGAAGCTTTCTTT. Translation gives CASGVLNTEAFF.

The V and J genes are TRBV6-6 and TRBJ2-7; a possible D gene is TRBD1 (5 bases). Germline assignment: CDR1 MNHNY and CDR2 SVGAGI (reference sequence). The CDR3 totals 14 residues. V dropped 7 bases and J dropped 0 bases, with 13 bases sitting between them. CDR3 region: CASTLQELSYEQYF. The DNA of the CDR3 is TGTGCCAGCACCCTACAGGAGCTCTCCTACGAGCAGTACTTC.

The J gene is TRBJ2-5, the V gene TRBV27; no clear D. Germline CDR1 MNHEY, CDR2 SMNVEV (reference sequence). This CDR3 is built from 14 residues. Trimming took 4 bases from V and 9 from J, leaving 18 bases between them. The CDR3 bases are TGTGCCAGCAGTTCCATCAACGAGGAATTCGCCCAGTACTTC. Its protein is CASSSINEEFAQYF.

The chain combines TRBV4-3 with TRBJ2-2, with TRBD1 identical over 8 bases. With 1 base clipped from V and 6 bases from J, the junction kept 10 bases outside the gene matches. The CDR3 covers 17 residues. CDR1 and CDR2 (germline): LGHNA, YSLEER. CDR3 loop: CASSQVTGTGPAGELFF. The CDR3 nucleotides are TGCGCCAGCAGCCAAGTAACCGGGACAGGACCAGCCGGGGAGCTGTTTTTT.

This clone appeared once. V and J are TRBV28 and TRBJ1-3, with a tentative D call TRBD1 (5 bases). With 3 bases removed from V and 5 bases from J, the gap between germline ends came to 17 bases. Germline CDR1 and CDR2: MDHEN and SYDVKM. The CDR3 is made up of 16 amino acids. The CDR3 DNA reads TGTGCCAGCAGTTTGACAGATCCCGTTATTAGAAACACCATATATTTT. The encoded protein is CASSLTDPVIRNTIYF.

For this clone: Other DNA variants within this sample encode the same CDR3. This chain uses TRBV9 with TRBJ2-7; D is possibly TRBD2 (5 bases). Trimming left V 0 bases short and J 2 bases short, with 12 bases between. This CDR3 is 15 amino acids long. Germline V gene lookup returns CDR1 SGDLS and CDR2 YYNGEE. CDR3 loop: CASSVGGGMTYEQYF. CDR3 coding DNA: TGTGCCAGCAGCGTAGGCGGAGGTATGACCTACGAGCAGTACTTC. Using reference TRBV9 and TRBJ2-7 for the parts outside the CDR3, the full variable domain is DSGVTQTPKHLITATGQRVTLRCSPRSGDLSVYWYQQSLDQGLQFLIQYYNGEERAKGNILERFSAQQFPDLHSELNLSSLELGDSALYFCASSVGGGMTYEQYFGPGTRLTVT.

The J gene is TRBJ1-4, the V gene TRBV7-9; 9 bases are shared with TRBD1. Germline CDR1 reads SEHNR; CDR2 reads FQNEAQ (reference sequence). The CDR3 runs 18 residues. Losses at the gene ends were 6 bases for V and 2 bases for J; bases not matched to a gene: 13. DNA of the CDR3: TGTGCCAGCAGTCCAACCGGGACAGGGTTTATCACTAATGAAAAACTGTTTTTT. This gives the protein CASSPTGTGFITNEKLFF.

The rearrangement joins TRBV2 to TRBJ2-7; D is possibly TRBD1 (6 bases). The CDR3 length is 13 residues. Trimming left V 5 bases short and J 6 bases short, with 14 bases between. Germline V gives CDR1 SNHLY, CDR2 FYNNEI. In nucleotides, the CDR3 is TGTGCCAGCAGTATTTCGACAGGCCCCGAGCAGTACTTC. Translated, it gives CASSISTGPEQYF.

This chain links TRBV10-3 with TRBJ1-1, with D possibly matching TRBD1 (6 bases). Germline CDR1 is ENHRY and CDR2 is SYGVKD. The CDR3 has 12 amino acids. The V end lost 11 bases, the J end lost 0 bases, and 10 bases lay between the germline ends. The DNA for the CDR3 is TGTGCCGTAGGGGGAATGAACACTGAAGCTTTCTTT. Its protein is CAVGGMNTEAFF.

The chain combines TRBV28 with TRBJ1-4; 8 bases map to TRBD1. Per the germline V gene, CDR1 is MDHEN and CDR2 is SYDVKM. CDR3 size: 16 residues. J lost 5 bases, V lost 3 bases, and 8 bases had no gene match. The CDR3 sequence: CASSLDRELKNEKLFF. The CDR3 nucleotides are TGTGCCAGCAGTTTGGACAGGGAATTGAAGAATGAAAAACTGTTTTTT. Filled out from reference TRBV28 and TRBJ1-4, the complete variable domain reads DVKVTQSSRYLVKRTGEKVFLECVQDMDHENMFWYRQDPGLGLRLIYFSYDVKMKEKGDIPEGYSVSREKKERFSLILESASTNQTSMYLCASSLDRELKNEKLFFGSGTQLSVL.

This rearrangement joins TRBV5-6 to TRBJ2-7; 8 nucleotides match TRBD2. The CDR3 contains 17 residues. The V gene end was trimmed by 3 bases and the J gene end by 4 bases; junction bases not matched to a gene: 15. The germline V gene encodes CDR1 SGHDT and CDR2 YYEEEE. In DNA form, the CDR3 reads TGTGCCAGCAGCTGGCGGGGGGCTGGGGACGTAGAGTACGAGCAGTACTTC. Translated: CASSWRGAGDVEYEQYF.

The chain links TRBV6-1 to TRBJ2-7; 9 positions agree with TRBD2. Trimming at V came to 10 bases and at J to 4 bases, leaving 11 bases not matched to a gene. CDR3 size: 14 residues. The germline gives CDR1 MNHNS, CDR2 SASEGT. CDR3 DNA: TGTGCCACCTCACTCGCGGGGGGGCTGTACGAGCAGTACTTC. Translating gives CATSLAGGLYEQYF.

The chain links TRBV7-6 to TRBJ2-1; no clear D. Germline V CDR1 and CDR2: SGHVS, FNYEAQ. This CDR3 contains 14 residues. Trimming cost V 5 bases and J 2 bases, with 10 bases left between them. The CDR3 DNA reads TGTGCCAGCAGCCGGATAGGGACCTACAATGAGCAGTTCTTC. It translates to CASSRIGTYNEQFF.

This chain uses TRBV21-1 with TRBJ1-2. TRBV21-1 is deemed a pseudogene. The length of the CDR3 is 14 residues. The DNA of the CDR3 is TGTGCCAGCAGCGCCACTAGGGCTAACTATGGCTACACCTTC. Translated: CASSATRANYGYTF.

This clone was seen just once. This sequence joins TRBV4-1 and TRBJ2-7; tentatively, D is TRBD1 (5 bases). V lost 3 bases and J 2 bases, leaving 11 bases between the germline ends. In germline, CDR1 is MGHRA, CDR2 YSYEKL. This CDR3 is built from 14 residues. The CDR3 nucleotides are TGCGCCAGCAGCCACAAAGCAGGGACCTACGAGCAGTACTTC. Translation: CASSHKAGTYEQYF.

This rearrangement joins TRBV6-5 to TRBJ2-1, with unresolved D. CDR3 length equals 15 residues. From germline, CDR1 is MNHEY and CDR2 SVGAGI. V was pared by 5 bases and J by 2 bases, with 13 bases between. The CDR3 is CASSPYHNPYNEQFF. CDR3 nucleotides: TGTGCCAGCAGTCCCTACCATAATCCCTACAATGAGCAGTTCTTC.